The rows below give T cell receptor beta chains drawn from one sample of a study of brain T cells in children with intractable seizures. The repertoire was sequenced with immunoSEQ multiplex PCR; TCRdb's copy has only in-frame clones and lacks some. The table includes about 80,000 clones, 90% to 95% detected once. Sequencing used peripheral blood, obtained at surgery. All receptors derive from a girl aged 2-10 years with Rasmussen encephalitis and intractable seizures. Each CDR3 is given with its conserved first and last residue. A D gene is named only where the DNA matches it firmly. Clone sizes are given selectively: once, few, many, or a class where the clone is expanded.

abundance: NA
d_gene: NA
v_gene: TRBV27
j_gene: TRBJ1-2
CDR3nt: TGTGCCAGCAGTTTCCTACATAACTATGGCTACACCTTC
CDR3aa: CASSFLHNYGYTF

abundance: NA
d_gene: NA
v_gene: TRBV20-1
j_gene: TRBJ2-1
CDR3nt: TGCAGTGTTATCCGGGATGAGCAGTTCTTC
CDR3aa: CSVIRDEQFF

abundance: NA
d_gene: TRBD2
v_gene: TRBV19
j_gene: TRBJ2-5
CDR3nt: TGTGCCAGTAGTACCCAAGGCGGGGGGTTCTCGGAGACCCAGTACTTC
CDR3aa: CASSTQGGGFSETQYF

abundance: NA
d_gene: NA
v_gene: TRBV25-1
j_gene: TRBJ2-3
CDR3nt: TGTGCCAGCAGTAGATACGGCGGCACAGATACGCAGTATTTT
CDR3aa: CASSRYGGTDTQYF

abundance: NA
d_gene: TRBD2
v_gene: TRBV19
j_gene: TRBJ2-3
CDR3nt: TGTGCCAGTAGTGTCGAGGTAGCGGGGGGCTACTTCACAGATACGCAGTATTTT
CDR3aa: CASSVEVAGGYFTDTQYF

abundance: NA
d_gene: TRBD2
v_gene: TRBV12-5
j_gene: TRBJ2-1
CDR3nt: TGTGCTAGTGGTTTGGTACAAGGAGGGCTAGCGGGGATTGATGAGCAGTTCTTC
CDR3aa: CASGLVQGGLAGIDEQFF

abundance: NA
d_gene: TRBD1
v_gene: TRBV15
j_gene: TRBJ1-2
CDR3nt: TGTGCCACCAGCCGGAGACAGGGGGAGTCCTATGGCTACACCTTC
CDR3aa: CATSRRQGESYGYTF

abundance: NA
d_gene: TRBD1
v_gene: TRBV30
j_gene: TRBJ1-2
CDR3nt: TGTGCCTGGAAACGAGGCAGGGGACAGTTTGGCACCTTC
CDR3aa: CAWKRGRGQFGTF

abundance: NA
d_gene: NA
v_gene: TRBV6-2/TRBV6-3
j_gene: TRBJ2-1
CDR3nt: TGTGCCAGCAGTCCCAGAACAGGGTCGGGGAAGCAGTTCTTC
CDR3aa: CASSPRTGSGKQFF

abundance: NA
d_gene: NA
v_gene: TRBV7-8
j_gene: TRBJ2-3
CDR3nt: TGTGCCAGCAGCTTAGCGACGCGGGGCACAGATACGCAGTATTTT
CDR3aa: CASSLATRGTDTQYF

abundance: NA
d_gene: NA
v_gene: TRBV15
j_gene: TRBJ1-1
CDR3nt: TGTGCCACCAGCAGAGATAGGGTGGGTCAGGTCCTTAGAACTGAAGCTTTCTTT
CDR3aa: CATSRDRVGQVLRTEAFF

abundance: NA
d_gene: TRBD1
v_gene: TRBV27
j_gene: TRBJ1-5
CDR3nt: TGTGCCAGCAGTTTCGCAGGGGGACAGCCCCAGCATTTT
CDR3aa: CASSFAGGQPQHF

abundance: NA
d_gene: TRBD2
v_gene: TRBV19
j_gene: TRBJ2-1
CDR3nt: TGTGCCAGTAGTATTGAGACTAGCGGGGGGGGCTCCTACAATGAGCAGTTCTTC
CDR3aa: CASSIETSGGGSYNEQFF

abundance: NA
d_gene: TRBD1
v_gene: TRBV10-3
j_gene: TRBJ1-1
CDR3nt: TGTGCCATCAGTGAGTCGGCCACAGGGGGACGGGACACTGAAGCTTTCTTT
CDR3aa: CAISESATGGRDTEAFF

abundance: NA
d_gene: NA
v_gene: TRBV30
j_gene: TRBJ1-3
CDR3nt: TGTGCCTGGAATCGGGACGGTAGCTCTGGAAACACCATATATTTT
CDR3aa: CAWNRDGSSGNTIYF

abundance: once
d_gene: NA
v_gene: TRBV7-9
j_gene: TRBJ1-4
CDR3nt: TGTGCCAGCAGCCGAACATCGGGACGCATTAATGAAAAACTGTTTTTT
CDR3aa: CASSRTSGRINEKLFF

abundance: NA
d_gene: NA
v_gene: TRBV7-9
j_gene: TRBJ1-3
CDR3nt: TGTGCCAGCTTCTCGGCTGGAAACACCATATATTTT
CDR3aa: CASFSAGNTIYF

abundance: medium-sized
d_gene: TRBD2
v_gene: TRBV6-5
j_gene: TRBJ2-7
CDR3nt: TGTGCCGCAAGCGGGGGGAGCTCCTACGAGCAGTACTTC
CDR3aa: CAASGGSSYEQYF

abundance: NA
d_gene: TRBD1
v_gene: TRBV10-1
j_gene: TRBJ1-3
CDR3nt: TGCGCCAGCAGTGAGTCGAGGACAGGAGGAAACACCATATATTTT
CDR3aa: CASSESRTGGNTIYF

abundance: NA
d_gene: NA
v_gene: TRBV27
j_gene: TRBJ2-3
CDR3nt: TGTGCCGTAGCCCAGGGGAGTTCCTTCACAGATACGCAGTATTTT
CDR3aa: CAVAQGSSFTDTQYF

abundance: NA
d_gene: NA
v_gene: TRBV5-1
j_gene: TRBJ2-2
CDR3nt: TGCGCCAGCAGCTTGGGCCCACCGAACACCGGGGAGCTGTTTTTT
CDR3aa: CASSLGPPNTGELFF

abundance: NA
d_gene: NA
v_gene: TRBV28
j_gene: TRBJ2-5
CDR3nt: TGTGCCAGCAGTCCCCCCGGGACTCTGGGAGAGACCCAGTACTTC
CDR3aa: CASSPPGTLGETQYF

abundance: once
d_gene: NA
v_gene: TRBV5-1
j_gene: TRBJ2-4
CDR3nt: TGCGCCAGCAGCCCCGGGACGTATATTCAGTACTTC
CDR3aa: CASSPGTYIQYF

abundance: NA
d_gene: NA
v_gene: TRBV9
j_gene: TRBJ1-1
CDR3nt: TGTGCCAGCAGCGACCAAATGGAGACAGACGGTGAAGCTTTCTTT
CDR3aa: CASSDQMETDGEAFF

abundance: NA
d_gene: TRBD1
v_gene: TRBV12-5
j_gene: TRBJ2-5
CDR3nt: TGTGCTAGTGGGTCCCCGACAGGGGTCATACAAGAGACCCAGTACTTC
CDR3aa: CASGSPTGVIQETQYF

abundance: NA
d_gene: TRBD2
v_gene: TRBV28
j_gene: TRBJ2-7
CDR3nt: TGTGCCAGCAGTTCCCCCGCTACTAGCGGTTCCTACGAGCAGTACTTC
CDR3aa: CASSSPATSGSYEQYF

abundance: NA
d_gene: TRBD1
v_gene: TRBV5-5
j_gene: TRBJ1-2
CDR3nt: TGTGCCAGCAGCTTTTACAAGGGGGCGGATGGCTACACCTTC
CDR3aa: CASSFYKGADGYTF

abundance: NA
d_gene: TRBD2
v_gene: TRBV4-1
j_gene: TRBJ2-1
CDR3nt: TGCGCCAGCAGCCCTAGCGGGAGGGCCGATGAGCAGTTCTTC
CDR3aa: CASSPSGRADEQFF

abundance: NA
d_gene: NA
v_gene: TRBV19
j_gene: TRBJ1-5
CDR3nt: TGTGCCAGTAGTATACGATCGCGGTCGCGCGGCAATCAGCCCCAGCATTTT
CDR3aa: CASSIRSRSRGNQPQHF

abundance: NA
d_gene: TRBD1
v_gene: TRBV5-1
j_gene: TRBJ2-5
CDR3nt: TGCGCCAGCAGCTTGCGACAGGGGCAAGAGACCCAGTACTTC
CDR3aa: CASSLRQGQETQYF

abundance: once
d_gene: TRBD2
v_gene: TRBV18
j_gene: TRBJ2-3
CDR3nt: TGTGCCAGCTCACTGGCGGGGGTTGGCACAGATACGCAGTATTTT
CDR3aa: CASSLAGVGTDTQYF

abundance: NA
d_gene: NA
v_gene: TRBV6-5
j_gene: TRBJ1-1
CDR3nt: TGTGCCACCAGGGACGGAGAAGCTTTCTTT
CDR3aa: CATRDGEAFF

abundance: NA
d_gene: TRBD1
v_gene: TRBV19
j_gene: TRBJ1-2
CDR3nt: TGTGCCAGTAGTACCTCCCGGACAGGGAACTATGGCTACACCTTC
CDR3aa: CASSTSRTGNYGYTF

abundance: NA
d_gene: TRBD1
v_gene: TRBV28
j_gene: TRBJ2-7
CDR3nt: TGTGCCAGCCCGCCCAGGGGGACCATTAGGAGCTCCTACGAGCAGTACTTC
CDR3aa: CASPPRGTIRSSYEQYF

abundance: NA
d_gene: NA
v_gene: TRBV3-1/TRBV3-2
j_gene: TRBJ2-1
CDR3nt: TGTGCCAGCAGCCTCCTAGTTTCGGGGAGTTACAATGAGCAGTTCTTC
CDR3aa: CASSLLVSGSYNEQFF

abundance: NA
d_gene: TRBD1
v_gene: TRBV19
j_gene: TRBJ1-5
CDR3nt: TGTGCCAGTAGACGGGACAGGGGAAGAAAGGTGCCCCAGCATTTT
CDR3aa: CASRRDRGRKVPQHF

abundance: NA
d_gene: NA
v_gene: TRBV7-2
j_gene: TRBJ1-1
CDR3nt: TGTGCCAGCAGCGCACAGGGTTTGGACACTGAAGCTTTCTTT
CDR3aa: CASSAQGLDTEAFF

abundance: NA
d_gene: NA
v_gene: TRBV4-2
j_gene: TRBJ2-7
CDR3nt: TGTGCCAGCAGCCAAGATGTCCACTCCTACGAGCAGTACTTC
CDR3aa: CASSQDVHSYEQYF

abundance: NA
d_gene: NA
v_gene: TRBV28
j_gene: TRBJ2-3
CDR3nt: TGTGCCAGCAGTTTGACTCTCACTAGGGCAGATACGCAGTATTTT
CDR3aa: CASSLTLTRADTQYF

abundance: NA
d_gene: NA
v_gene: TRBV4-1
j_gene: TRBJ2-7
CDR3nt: TGCGCCAGCAGCCAAGCGCCGGAAACCTACGAGCAGTACTTC
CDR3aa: CASSQAPETYEQYF

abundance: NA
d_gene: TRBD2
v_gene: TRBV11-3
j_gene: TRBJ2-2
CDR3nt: TGTGCCAGCGGACTAATAGCGGGAAAAGGCAGCGGGGAGCTGTTTTTT
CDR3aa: CASGLIAGKGSGELFF

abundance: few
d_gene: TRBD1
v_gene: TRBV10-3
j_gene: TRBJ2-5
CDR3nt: TGTGCCGTAGGGGGCCAGGGCCTTCAAGAGACCCAGTACTTC
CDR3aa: CAVGGQGLQETQYF

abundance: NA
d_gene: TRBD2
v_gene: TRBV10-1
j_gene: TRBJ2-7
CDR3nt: TGCGCCAGCAGTGAGAAGGGACTAGCGGGGGGGGGCGAGCAGTACTTC
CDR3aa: CASSEKGLAGGGEQYF

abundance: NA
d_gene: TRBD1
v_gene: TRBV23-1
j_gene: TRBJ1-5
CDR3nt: TGCGCCAGCAGTCAGTCGGCAGGGGGCGGTAATAATTTAAGCAATCAGCCCCAGCATTTT
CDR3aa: CASSQSAGGGNNLSNQPQHF

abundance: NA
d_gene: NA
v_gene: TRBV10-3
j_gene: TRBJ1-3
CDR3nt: TGTGCCATCAGTGGGGGCGGCTCTGGAAACACCATATATTTT
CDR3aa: CAISGGGSGNTIYF

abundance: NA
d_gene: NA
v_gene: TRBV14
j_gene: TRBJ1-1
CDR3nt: TGTGCCAGCAGCCCAACAGCGAACACTGAAGCTTTCTTT
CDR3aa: CASSPTANTEAFF

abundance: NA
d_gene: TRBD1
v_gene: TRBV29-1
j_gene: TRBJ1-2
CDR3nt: TGCAGCGTTGGAGGGGACAGGGGCGGCTACACCTTC
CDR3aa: CSVGGDRGGYTF

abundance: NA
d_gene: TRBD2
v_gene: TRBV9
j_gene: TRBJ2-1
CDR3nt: TGTGCCAGCAGCGTAGAACTGCGGGGGGGATACAATGAGCAGTTCTTC
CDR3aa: CASSVELRGGYNEQFF

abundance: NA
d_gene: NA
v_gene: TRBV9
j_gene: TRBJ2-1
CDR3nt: TGTGCCAGCAGCGTAGGTCAGGGGCCCTACAATGAGCAGTTCTTC
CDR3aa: CASSVGQGPYNEQFF

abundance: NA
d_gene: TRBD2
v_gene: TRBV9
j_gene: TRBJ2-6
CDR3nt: TGTGCCAGCAGCGTAGCGGGGGGATGGGCCAACGTCCTGACTTTC
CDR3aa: CASSVAGGWANVLTF

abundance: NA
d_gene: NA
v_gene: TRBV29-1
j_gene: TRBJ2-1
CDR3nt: TGCAGCACGAGCGGGTCAACCTACAATGAGCAGTTCTTC
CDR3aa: CSTSGSTYNEQFF

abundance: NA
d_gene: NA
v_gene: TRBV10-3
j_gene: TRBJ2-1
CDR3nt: TGTGCCATCAGTGAGTCAGAAAAGGCTCTTAATGAGCAGTTCTTC
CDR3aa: CAISESEKALNEQFF

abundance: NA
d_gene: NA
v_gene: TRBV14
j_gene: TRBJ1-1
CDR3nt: TGTGCCAGCGGACAGACAATGAACACTGAAGCTTTCTTT
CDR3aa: CASGQTMNTEAFF

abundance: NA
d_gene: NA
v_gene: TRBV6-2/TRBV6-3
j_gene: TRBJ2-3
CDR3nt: TGTGCCAGCAGTTACTTGGGCTCCTTTAGCGGCACAGATACGCAGTATTTT
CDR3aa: CASSYLGSFSGTDTQYF